This TCR beta chain came from a study of breast tumors, draining lymph nodes, adjacent tissues. Notes on the study in general: Luminal-like breast cancer showed significantly higher tumor–nontumor repertoire similarity than basal-like.

Axillary draining lymph nodes of breast cancer patients supplied the node samples. This CDR3 is 15 amino acids long. Per the germline V gene, CDR1 is SGHTA and CDR2 is FQGNSA. The germline V and J ends were trimmed by 6 bases and 5 bases, with 19 bases remaining between them. Remarks on this clonotype: As yet, its antigen is unknown.

TCRdb re-derived calls from the multiplex PCR reads in MiXCR, one entry per CDR3 protein. The profile shows some 130,000 distinct CDR3 sequences, about 20% of them singletons. This chain joins TRBV7-2 and TRBJ2-5; tentatively, D is TRBD1 (5 bases). Sequencing used axillary lymph node tissue. This clonotype was sampled from a female donor with breast cancer. Some clones in this sample may be carry-over from other donors' samples. CDR3 sequence: CASSSSGKVGETQYF. DNA for the CDR3: TGTGCCAGCAGTTCCTCAGGGAAAGTCGGCGAGACCCAGTACTTC.